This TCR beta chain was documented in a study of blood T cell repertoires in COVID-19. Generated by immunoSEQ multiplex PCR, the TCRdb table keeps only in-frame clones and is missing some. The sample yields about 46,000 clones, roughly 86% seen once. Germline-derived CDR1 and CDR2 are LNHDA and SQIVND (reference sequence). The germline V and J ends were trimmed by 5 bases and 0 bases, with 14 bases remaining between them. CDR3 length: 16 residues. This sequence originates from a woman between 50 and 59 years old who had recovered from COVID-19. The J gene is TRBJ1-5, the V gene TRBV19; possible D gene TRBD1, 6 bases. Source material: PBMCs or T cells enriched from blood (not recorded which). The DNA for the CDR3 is TGTGCCAGTAGTGGACGACAGGATAATAGCAATCAGCCCCAGCATTTT. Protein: CASSGRQDNSNQPQHF.